Listed here are 18 T cell receptor beta chains from one sample, sequenced in a study of T cell responses to AZD1222 COVID-19 vaccine. Repertoires were generated with immunoSEQ multiplex PCR, while TCRdb's copy carries only in-frame clones and drops some. The sample lists 160,000 or so clones; around 90% were seen once. This sample comprised peripheral blood, obtained on day 0 of AZD1222 vaccination. All receptors come from an adult in good health.

The chain is built from TRBV2 and TRBJ2-5; D may be TRBD2 (6 bases). The CDR3 extends over 13 amino acids. The germline CDR1 and CDR2 sequences are SNHLY and FYNNEI. V was trimmed by 9 bases and J by 5 bases, leaving 16 bases between them. In DNA, the CDR3 is TGTGCCAGTGATGTGGAGGGCATGGAGACCCAGTACTTC. It is translated as CASDVEGMETQYF.

This clone was recorded once. This chain links TRBV21-1 with TRBJ2-1; TRBD2 reflects the table's D call only, with no check against the DNA. TRBV21-1 is flagged as a pseudogene. The CDR3 is 16 amino acids. Here the CDR3 reads CASSNPIAGGPNEQFF. CDR3 DNA sequence: TGTGCCAGCAGCAATCCTATAGCGGGAGGGCCTAATGAGCAGTTCTTC.

The rearrangement uses TRBV29-1 and TRBJ2-7; the D gene is possibly TRBD1 (5 bases). Germline V gene lookup returns CDR1 SQVTM and CDR2 ANQGSEA. CDR3 length equals 13 residues. Trimming removed 4 bases from V and 2 bases from J, with 12 bases in between. CDR3 nucleotides: TGCAGCGTTGCTACAGGTCGAGCCTACGAGCAGTACTTC. It encodes CSVATGRAYEQYF.

The rearrangement joins TRBV5-1 to TRBJ1-1, with unresolved D. Looked up from germline, CDR1 is SGHRS and CDR2 is YFSETQ. The CDR3 loop spans 15 amino acids. Deletions cut 0 bases from V and 7 bases from J, with 16 bases between. The DNA of the CDR3 is TGCGCCAGCAGCTTGGAGGGCCCGGCCTCGGTTGAAGCTTTCTTT. This gives the protein CASSLEGPASVEAFF.

The J gene is TRBJ1-1, the V gene TRBV10-1, with a possible D match to TRBD1 (6 bases). Germline values: CDR1 WNHNN, CDR2 SYGVQD (reference sequence). Trimming pared 0 bases from V and 1 base from J, leaving 12 bases between. The CDR3 totals 16 residues. The CDR3 region has the DNA TGCGCCAGCAGTGAGTCCCGTGAGGGGGAGAACACTGAAGCTTTCTTT. Translating it yields CASSESREGENTEAFF.

The chain employs TRBV19 and TRBJ2-7; 10 bases are shared with TRBD2. V was pared by 6 bases and J by 7 bases, with 9 bases of the junction left unmatched. Germline CDR1 LNHDA, CDR2 SQIVND (reference sequence). The CDR3 covers 14 residues. CDR3 nucleotides: TGTGCCAGTAGCCTGCTAGCGGGAGTGGGAGAGCAGTACTTC. Its translation is CASSLLAGVGEQYF. Looking up the rest from reference TRBV19 and TRBJ2-7 gives the full variable domain: DGGITQSPKYLFRKEGQNVTLSCEQNLNHDAMYWYRQDPGQGLRLIYYSQIVNDFQKGDIAEGYSVSREKKESFPLTVTSAQKNPTAFYLCASSLLAGVGEQYFGPGTRLTVT.

The genes are TRBV3-1 (or the pseudogene TRBV3-2) and TRBJ1-6; 8 positions agree with TRBD1. In germline, CDR1 is LGHDT, CDR2 YNNKEL (reference sequence). This CDR3 contains 18 residues. Losses at the gene ends were 1 base for V and 4 bases for J; bases not matched to a gene: 9. As DNA, the CDR3 is TGTGCCAGCAGCCAAGGCCCCAACAGGGGGGGGTATAATTCACCCCTCCACTTT. Amino acid sequence: CASSQGPNRGGYNSPLHF.

This chain joins TRBV6-4 and TRBJ2-7; 12 nucleotides line up with TRBD2. Germline V lookup: CDR1 MRHNA, CDR2 SNTAGT. With V trimmed by 5 bases and J by 4 bases, 6 bases remained unmatched. The CDR3 is 15 amino acids. The CDR3 sequence is CASSPRLAGAYEQYF. CDR3 nucleotides: TGTGCCAGCAGTCCCCGACTAGCGGGAGCGTACGAGCAGTACTTC.

The genes are TRBV19 and TRBJ1-1; D ambiguous. CDR3 length: 13 residues. Trimming cost V 4 bases and J 8 bases, with 14 bases left between them. Germline V gene data show CDR1 as LNHDA and CDR2 as SQIVND (reference sequence). CDR3 DNA: TGTGCCAGTAGTACTCTAGGGTCTGGGGAAGCTTTCTTT. Its protein is CASSTLGSGEAFF.

The rearrangement uses TRBV18 and TRBJ2-3, with 10 positions matching TRBD2. The CDR3 is 17 amino acids. Germline V CDR1 and CDR2: KGHSH, LQKENI. The trim removed 0 bases at V and 0 bases at J, leaving 3 bases unmatched. CDR3 region: CASSPPGLASSTDTQYF. As DNA, the CDR3 is TGTGCCAGCTCACCACCGGGACTAGCGTCTAGCACAGATACGCAGTATTTT.

The chain employs TRBV24-1 and TRBJ2-3, with D maybe TRBD2 (6 bases). V lost 7 bases and J lost 1, with 11 bases in between. The germline V gene has CDR1 KGHDR and CDR2 SFDVKD. The CDR3 totals 14 residues. The CDR3 spells CATREGGGTDTQYF. Here the CDR3 DNA reads TGTGCCACCAGGGAGGGAGGAGGCACAGATACGCAGTATTTT.

The chain recombines TRBV4-1 with TRBJ2-1, with D tentatively TRBD2 (6 bases). Germline V CDR1 and CDR2: MGHRA, YSYEKL. The CDR3 contains 16 residues. Trimming took off 0 bases at V and 4 bases at J, with 13 bases between the two ends. CDR3 coding DNA: TGCGCCAGCAGCCAAGATCTTGGGGCGGGGTACAATGAGCAGTTCTTC. Translation: CASSQDLGAGYNEQFF.

V gene TRBV27 combines with J gene TRBJ2-7; D could derive from TRBD1 or TRBD2 (6 bases each). This CDR3 region has 13 residues. Germline assignment: CDR1 MNHEY and CDR2 SMNVEV (reference sequence). Trimming shortened V by 6 bases and J by 4 bases, and 13 bases separated the two germline ends. The CDR3 loop reads CASRSEGVYEQYF. CDR3 bases: TGTGCCAGCAGATCGGAGGGGGTGTACGAGCAGTACTTC.

The chain recombines TRBV5-1 with TRBJ2-2; perhaps TRBD2 as D (6 bases). Trimming cost V 1 base and J 6 bases, with 13 bases left between them. The CDR3 contains 15 residues. The germline CDR1 and CDR2 sequences are SGHRS and YFSETQ. Here the CDR3 reads CASSLNPGEAGELFF. In DNA form, the CDR3 reads TGCGCCAGCAGCTTGAATCCGGGGGAGGCCGGGGAGCTGTTTTTT.

The V gene is TRBV5-1, the J gene TRBJ1-6; D perhaps matches TRBD1 (5 bases). The ends were cut back, 4 bases at V and 11 bases at J, with 19 bases in the middle. CDR1 SGHRS and CDR2 YFSETQ come from the germline V gene. This CDR3 is built from 15 residues. CDR3 bases: TGCGCCAGCAGCAACGGGGACCTTAAAAGGACACCCCTCCACTTT. Protein product: CASSNGDLKRTPLHF.

This chain joins TRBV18 and TRBJ2-3, with TRBD2 as a possible D gene (6 bases). V was trimmed by 2 bases and J by 0 bases, leaving 9 bases between them. CDR3 size: 15 residues. CDR1 and CDR2 (germline): KGHSH, LQKENI. The CDR3: CASSPLSGSTDTQYF. The CDR3, as DNA: TGTGCCAGCTCACCATTGAGCGGGAGCACAGATACGCAGTATTTT.

This clone was found a few times. The V gene is TRBV6-1, the J gene TRBJ1-6; the D gene is possibly TRBD1 (5 bases). The CDR3 covers 15 residues. Germline CDR1 is MNHNS and CDR2 is SASEGT. With 1 base removed from V and 10 bases from J, the gap between germline ends came to 14 bases. CDR3 amino acids: CASSEERGSRSPLHF. The CDR3 nucleotides are TGTGCCAGCAGTGAAGAGAGGGGCTCTAGGTCACCCCTCCACTTT.

Here the CDR3 DNA reads TGTGCCAGCAGGGGACAGTATAGCAATCAGCCCCAGCATTTT. This sequence encodes CASRGQYSNQPQHF. V usage is TRBV6-5 and J usage is TRBJ1-5; 7 bases match TRBD1. From germline, CDR1 is MNHEY and CDR2 SVGAGI. V lost 6 bases and J lost 0; bases outside the gene matches: 2. The CDR3 length is 14 residues.